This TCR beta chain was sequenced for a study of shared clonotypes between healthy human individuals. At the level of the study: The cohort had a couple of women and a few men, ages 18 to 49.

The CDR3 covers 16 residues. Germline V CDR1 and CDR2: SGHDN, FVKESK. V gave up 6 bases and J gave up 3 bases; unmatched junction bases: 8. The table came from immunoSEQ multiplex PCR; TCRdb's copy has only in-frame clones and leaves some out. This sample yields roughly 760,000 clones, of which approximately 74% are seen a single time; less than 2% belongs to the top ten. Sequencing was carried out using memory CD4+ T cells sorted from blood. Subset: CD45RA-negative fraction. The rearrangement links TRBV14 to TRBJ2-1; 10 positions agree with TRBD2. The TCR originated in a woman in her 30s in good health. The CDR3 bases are TGTGCCAGCAGTCAACTAGCGGGATCTCTCTACAATGAGCAGTTCTTC. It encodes CASSQLAGSLYNEQFF.